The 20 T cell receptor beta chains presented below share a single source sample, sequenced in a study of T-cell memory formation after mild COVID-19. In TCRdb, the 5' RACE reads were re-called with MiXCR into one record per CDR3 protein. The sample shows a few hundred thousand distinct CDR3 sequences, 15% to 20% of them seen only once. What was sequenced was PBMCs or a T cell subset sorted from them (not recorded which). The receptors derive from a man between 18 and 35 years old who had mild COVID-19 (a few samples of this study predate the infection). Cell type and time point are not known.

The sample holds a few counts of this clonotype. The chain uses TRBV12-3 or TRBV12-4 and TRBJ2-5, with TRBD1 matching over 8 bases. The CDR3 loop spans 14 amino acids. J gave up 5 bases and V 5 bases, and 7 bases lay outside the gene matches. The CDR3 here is CASSQRTGLETQYF. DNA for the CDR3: TGTGCCAGCAGTCAGCGGACAGGGTTGGAGACCCAGTACTTC.

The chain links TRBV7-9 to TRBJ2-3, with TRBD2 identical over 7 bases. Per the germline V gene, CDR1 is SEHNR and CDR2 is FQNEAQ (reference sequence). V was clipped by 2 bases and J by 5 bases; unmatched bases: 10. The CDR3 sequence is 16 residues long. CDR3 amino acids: CASSLSTDGEGDTQYF. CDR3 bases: TGTGCCAGCAGCTTAAGTACCGACGGGGAGGGAGATACGCAGTATTTT.

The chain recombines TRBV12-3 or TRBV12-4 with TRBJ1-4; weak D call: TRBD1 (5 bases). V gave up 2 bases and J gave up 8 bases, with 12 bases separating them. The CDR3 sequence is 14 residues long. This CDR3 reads CASSLNQGQEKLFF. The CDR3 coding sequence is TGTGCCAGCAGTTTAAACCAGGGCCAAGAAAAACTGTTTTTT.

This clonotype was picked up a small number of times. The DNA of the CDR3 is TGCAGTGCTAGAGATCAAGGTAGCACAGATACGCAGTATTTT. Translation gives CSARDQGSTDTQYF. The chain carries TRBV20-1 and TRBJ2-3; D is uncertain. The germline V gene encodes CDR1 DFQATT and CDR2 SNEGSKA (reference sequence). V gave up 0 bases and J gave up 0 bases, with 7 bases separating them. The CDR3 spans 14 residues.

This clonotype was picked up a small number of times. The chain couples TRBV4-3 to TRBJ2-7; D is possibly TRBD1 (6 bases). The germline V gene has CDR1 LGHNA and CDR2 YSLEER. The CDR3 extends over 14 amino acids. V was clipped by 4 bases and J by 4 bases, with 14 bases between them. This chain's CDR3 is CASSPRQESYEQYF. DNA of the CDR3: TGCGCCAGCAGCCCAAGACAGGAAAGTTACGAGCAGTACTTC.

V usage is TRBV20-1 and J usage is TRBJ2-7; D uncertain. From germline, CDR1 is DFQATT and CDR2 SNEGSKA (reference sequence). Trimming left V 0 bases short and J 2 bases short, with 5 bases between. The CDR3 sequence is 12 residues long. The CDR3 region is CSARDGTYEQYF. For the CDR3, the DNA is TGCAGTGCTAGAGATGGGACCTACGAGCAGTACTTC.

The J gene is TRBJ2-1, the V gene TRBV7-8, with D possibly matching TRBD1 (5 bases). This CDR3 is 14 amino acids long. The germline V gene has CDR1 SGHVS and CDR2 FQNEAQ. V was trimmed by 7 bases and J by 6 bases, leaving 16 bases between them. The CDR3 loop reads CASKNDRPLNEQFF. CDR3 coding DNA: TGTGCCAGCAAAAATGACAGACCCCTCAATGAGCAGTTCTTC.

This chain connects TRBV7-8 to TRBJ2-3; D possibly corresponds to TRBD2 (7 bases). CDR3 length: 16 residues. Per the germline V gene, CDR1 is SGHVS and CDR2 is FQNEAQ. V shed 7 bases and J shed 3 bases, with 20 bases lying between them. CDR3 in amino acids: CASTSWAGAKTDTQYF. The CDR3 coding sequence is TGTGCCAGCACCTCCTGGGCGGGGGCCAAGACAGATACGCAGTATTTT.

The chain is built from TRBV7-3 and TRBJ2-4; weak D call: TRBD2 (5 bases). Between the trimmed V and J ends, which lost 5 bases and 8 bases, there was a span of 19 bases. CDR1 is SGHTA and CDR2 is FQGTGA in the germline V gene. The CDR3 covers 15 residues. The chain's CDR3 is CASSAGESSVDIQYF. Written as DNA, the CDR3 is TGTGCCAGCAGCGCCGGGGAGTCCTCGGTGGACATTCAGTACTTC. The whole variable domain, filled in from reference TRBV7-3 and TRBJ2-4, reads GAGVSQTPSNKVTEKGKYVELRCDPISGHTALYWYRQSLGQGPEFLIYFQGTGAADDSGLPNDRFFAVRPEGSVSTLKIQRTERGDSAVYLCASSAGESSVDIQYFGAGTRLSVL.

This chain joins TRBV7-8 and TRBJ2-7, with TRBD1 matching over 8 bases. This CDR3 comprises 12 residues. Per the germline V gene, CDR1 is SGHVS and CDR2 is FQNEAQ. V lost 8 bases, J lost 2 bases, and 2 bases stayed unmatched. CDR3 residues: CASSRGPYEQYF. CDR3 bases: TGTGCCAGCTCCAGGGGGCCCTACGAGCAGTACTTC. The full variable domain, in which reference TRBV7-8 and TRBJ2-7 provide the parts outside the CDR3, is GAGVSQSPRYKVAKRGQDVALRCDPISGHVSLFWYQQALGQGPEFLTYFQNEAQLDKSGLPSDRFFAERPEGSVSTLKIQRTQQEDSAVYLCASSRGPYEQYFGPGTRLTVT.

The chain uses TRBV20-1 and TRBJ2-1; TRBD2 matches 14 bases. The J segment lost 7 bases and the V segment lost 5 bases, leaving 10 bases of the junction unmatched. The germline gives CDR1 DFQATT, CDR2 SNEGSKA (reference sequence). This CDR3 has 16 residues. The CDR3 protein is CSALSGLAGGWNEQFF. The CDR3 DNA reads TGCAGTGCTCTTTCCGGACTAGCGGGGGGTTGGAATGAGCAGTTCTTC.

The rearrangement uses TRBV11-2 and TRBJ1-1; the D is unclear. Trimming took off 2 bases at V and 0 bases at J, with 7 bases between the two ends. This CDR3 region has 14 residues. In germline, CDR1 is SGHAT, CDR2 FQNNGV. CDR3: CASSLILVNTEAFF. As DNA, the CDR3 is TGTGCCAGCAGCTTAATATTAGTGAACACTGAAGCTTTCTTT.

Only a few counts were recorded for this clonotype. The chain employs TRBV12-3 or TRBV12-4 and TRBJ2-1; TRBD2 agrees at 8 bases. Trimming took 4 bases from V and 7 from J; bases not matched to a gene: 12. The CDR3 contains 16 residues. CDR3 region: CASSSTGTSAWNEQFF. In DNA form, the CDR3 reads TGTGCCAGCAGTTCGACCGGGACTAGTGCCTGGAATGAGCAGTTCTTC.

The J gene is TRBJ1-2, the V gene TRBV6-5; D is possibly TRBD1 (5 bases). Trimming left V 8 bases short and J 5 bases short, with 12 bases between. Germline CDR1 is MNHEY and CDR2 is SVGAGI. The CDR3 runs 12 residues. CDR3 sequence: CASSTGLYGYTF. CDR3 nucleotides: TGTGCCAGCTCTACAGGTCTTTATGGCTACACCTTC.

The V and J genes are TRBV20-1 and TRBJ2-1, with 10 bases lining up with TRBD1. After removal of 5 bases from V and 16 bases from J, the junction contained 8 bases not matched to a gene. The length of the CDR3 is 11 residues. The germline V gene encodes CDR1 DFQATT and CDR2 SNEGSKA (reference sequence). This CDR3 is CSALIRDRGFF. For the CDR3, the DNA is TGCAGTGCTCTAATCCGGGACAGGGGTTTCTTC.

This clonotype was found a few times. The CDR3 sequence is CASSPGTGGVSPLHF. The CDR3 DNA reads as TGTGCCAGCAGTCCCGGTACAGGGGGAGTTTCACCCCTCCACTTT. V usage is TRBV12-3 or TRBV12-4 and J usage is TRBJ1-6; 8 bases match TRBD1. The length of the CDR3 is 15 residues. The V gene end was trimmed by 5 bases and the J gene end by 9 bases; junction bases not matched to a gene: 9.

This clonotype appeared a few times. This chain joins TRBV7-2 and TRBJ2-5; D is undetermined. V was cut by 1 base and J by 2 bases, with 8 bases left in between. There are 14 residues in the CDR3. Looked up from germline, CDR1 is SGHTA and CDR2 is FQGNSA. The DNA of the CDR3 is TGTGCCAGCAGCTTAGGACTGTTTCAAGAGACCCAGTACTTC. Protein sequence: CASSLGLFQETQYF.

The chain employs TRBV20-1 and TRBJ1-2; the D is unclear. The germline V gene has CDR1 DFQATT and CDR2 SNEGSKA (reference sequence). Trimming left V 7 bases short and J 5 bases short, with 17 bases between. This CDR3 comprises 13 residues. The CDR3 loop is CSVWENFKYGYTF. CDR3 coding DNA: TGCAGTGTGTGGGAAAATTTTAAGTATGGCTACACCTTC.

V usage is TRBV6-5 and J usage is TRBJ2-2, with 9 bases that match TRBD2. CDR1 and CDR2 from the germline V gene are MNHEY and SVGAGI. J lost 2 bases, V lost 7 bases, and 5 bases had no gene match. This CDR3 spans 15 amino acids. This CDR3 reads CASISGGPNTGELFF. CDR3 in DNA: TGTGCCAGCATTAGCGGGGGACCCAACACCGGGGAGCTGTTTTTT.

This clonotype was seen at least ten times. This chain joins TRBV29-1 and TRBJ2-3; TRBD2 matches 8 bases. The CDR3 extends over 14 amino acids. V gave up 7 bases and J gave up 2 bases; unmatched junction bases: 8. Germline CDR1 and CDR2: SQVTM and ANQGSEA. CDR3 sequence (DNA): TGCAGCGCACGAGCGGGGGCCTTCACAGATACGCAGTATTTT. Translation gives CSARAGAFTDTQYF.